The 2 T cell receptor beta chains in this list originate from one sample, sequenced in a study of T-cell memory formation after mild COVID-19. One entry per CDR3 protein results from TCRdb running MiXCR on the 5' RACE reads. This repertoire shows 350,000 to 500,000 distinct CDR3 sequences, under 20% found once; its top ten account for 20% to 25%. The specimen sequenced was PBMCs or a T cell subset sorted from them (not recorded which). These receptors were taken from a man between 18 and 35 years old who had mild COVID-19 (a few samples of this study predate the infection). Cell type and time point are not known.

This clonotype was detected many times. The gene calls are TRBV4-1 and TRBJ1-2; TRBD1 is a possible D gene (5 bases). CDR1 MGHRA and CDR2 YSYEKL come from the germline V gene. This CDR3 contains 15 residues. Trimming stripped 5 bases from V and 3 bases from J, with 16 bases between. CDR3 in amino acids: CASSWGEAGHYGYTF. As DNA, the CDR3 is TGCGCCAGCAGCTGGGGCGAGGCTGGACACTATGGCTACACCTTC.

The chain joins TRBV3-1 to TRBJ2-7; D perhaps matches TRBD1 (6 bases). This CDR3 contains 15 residues. Trimming removed 2 bases at V and 6 bases at J, with 17 bases between. Germline CDR1 reads LGHDT; CDR2 reads YNNKEL (reference sequence). CDR3 nucleotide sequence: TGTGCCAGCAGCCAAACAGGGCAGGGAGCTTCCGAGCAGTACTTC. Translated, it gives CASSQTGQGASEQYF.